Shown below are 28 T cell receptor beta chains from a single sample sequenced in a study of beta chain features in type 1 diabetes. Their cognate antigens are unknown. Reverse transcribing all isolated RNA meant expressed TCRB transcripts were sequenced. Using immunoSEQ multiplex PCR, the repertoire was profiled, and TCRdb retains in-frame clones only, with some absent. The repertoire holds under 150,000 clones, with roughly 17% as singletons. Notes on the study in general: People with Type 1 diabetes carried modestly yet significantly shorter TCRB CDR3s in all four CD4+ subsets.

Material: central memory CD4+ T cells from blood. The receptors here all came from a man between 18 and 35 years old with type 1 diabetes.

This chain links TRBV9 with TRBJ2-5; TRBD2 matches 10 bases. The junction had 7 bases not matched to a gene; V was cut back by 3 bases and J by 5 bases. Germline V gene lookup returns CDR1 SGDLS and CDR2 YYNGEE. The CDR3 length is 15 residues. The CDR3 sequence is CASSGTSGRMETQYF. In nucleotides, the CDR3 is TGTGCCAGCAGCGGGACTAGCGGCAGAATGGAGACCCAGTACTTC.

In DNA, the CDR3 is TGTGCCAGCAGCCTACAGGGGAATGAGCAGTTCTTC. It is translated as CASSLQGNEQFF. The chain links TRBV7-9 to TRBJ2-1; TRBD1 matches 7 bases. Trimming at V came to 5 bases and at J to 7 bases, leaving 2 bases not matched to a gene. The CDR3 totals 12 residues. The V gene's germline CDR1 is SEHNR and CDR2 FQNEAQ (reference sequence).

The V call is TRBV7-2, the J call TRBJ1-1; 8 bases are a match to TRBD1. Unmatched junction bases numbered 9, after V lost 4 bases and J lost 5 bases. Germline-derived CDR1 and CDR2 are SGHTA and FQGNSA. This CDR3 comprises 15 residues. Here the CDR3 DNA reads TGTGCCAGCAGCTCCGACGGACAGGGCGGGACTGAAGCTTTCTTT. Protein: CASSSDGQGGTEAFF.

This sequence joins TRBV7-9 and TRBJ2-3; 7 bases fit TRBD2. This CDR3 has 16 amino acids. Germline V lookup: CDR1 SEHNR, CDR2 FQNEAQ (reference sequence). After removal of 5 bases from V and 4 bases from J, the junction contained 12 bases not matched to a gene. Written as DNA, the CDR3 is TGTGCCAGCAGCCGTGCCGGGACTACTCTTCCAGATACGCAGTATTTT. As protein: CASSRAGTTLPDTQYF.

This sequence joins TRBV2 and TRBJ2-2; D may be TRBD1 (6 bases). The V gene lost 9 bases and the J gene lost 2 bases, with 13 bases spanning the gap. From germline, CDR1 is SNHLY and CDR2 FYNNEI. This CDR3 contains 14 residues. CDR3 protein: CARGGPTNTGELFF. CDR3 DNA: TGTGCCAGAGGGGGACCCACTAACACCGGGGAGCTGTTTTTT.

This CDR3 reads CASSLLQGNGYTF. As DNA, the CDR3 is TGTGCCAGCAGCTTACTACAGGGAAATGGCTACACCTTC. The gene calls are TRBV7-2 and TRBJ1-2; tentative D call: TRBD1 (6 bases). Trimming cost V 2 bases and J 6 bases, with 10 bases left between them. The CDR3 has 13 residues. Germline V CDR1 and CDR2: SGHTA, FQGNSA.

This clone appeared many times. The V call is TRBV6-6, the J call TRBJ2-3; the D gene is possibly TRBD2 (6 bases). The CDR3 totals 16 residues. Germline values: CDR1 MNHNY, CDR2 SVGAGI (reference sequence). V was pared by 7 bases and J by 0 bases, with 17 bases between. In DNA form, the CDR3 reads TGTGCCAGCAATTCCGGGGGATTGTACAGCACAGATACGCAGTATTTT. Translation gives CASNSGGLYSTDTQYF.

This CDR3 is CASSTAGTGRPYF. The DNA for the CDR3 is TGTGCCAGCAGTACCGCCGGGACAGGCAGGCCGTACTTC. V and J are TRBV28 and TRBJ2-7, with 8 positions matching TRBD1. This CDR3 is built from 13 residues. Germline assignment: CDR1 MDHEN and CDR2 SYDVKM. V was clipped by 5 bases and J by 12 bases; unmatched bases: 12.

V and J are TRBV5-1 and TRBJ2-3; D is perhaps TRBD2 (5 bases). Germline CDR1 reads SGHRS; CDR2 reads YFSETQ. Trimming pared 3 bases from V and 5 bases from J, leaving 13 bases between. The CDR3 spans 14 residues. CDR3 sequence (DNA): TGCGCCAGCAGCTCCTTAGCACTAGGAGATACGCAGTATTTT. It specifies CASSSLALGDTQYF.

This clone occurred a few times. The gene calls are TRBV4-3 and TRBJ2-4; D ambiguous. The CDR3 is 15 amino acids. V lost 4 bases and J 1 base, leaving 11 bases between the germline ends. Germline CDR1 is LGHNA and CDR2 is YSLEER. The CDR3 is CASSLLLTAKNIQYF. DNA of the CDR3: TGCGCCAGCAGCCTCCTATTGACGGCCAAAAACATTCAGTACTTC.

The V gene is TRBV2, the J gene TRBJ2-3; TRBD1 might be the D (5 bases). The V and J ends lost 2 bases and 2 bases respectively, with 8 bases between them. The CDR3 has 14 amino acids. Germline assignment: CDR1 SNHLY and CDR2 FYNNEI. CDR3 nucleotides: TGTGCCAGCAGTGAAACAGGTCCCACAGATACGCAGTATTTT. Translating it yields CASSETGPTDTQYF.

The chain uses TRBV15 and TRBJ1-2; D gene uncertain. CDR3 length: 15 residues. The germline gives CDR1 LNHNV, CDR2 YYDKDF (reference sequence). V shed 3 bases and J shed 4 bases, with 15 bases lying between them. The CDR3 is CATSRPNGGSYGYTF. In DNA, the CDR3 is TGTGCCACCAGCAGGCCGAATGGCGGATCCTATGGCTACACCTTC.

This chain uses TRBV7-8 with TRBJ1-2; D gene unclear. The V gene lost 4 bases and the J gene lost 0 bases, with 9 bases spanning the gap. This CDR3 contains 14 residues. CDR1 SGHVS and CDR2 FQNEAQ come from the germline V gene. DNA of the CDR3: TGTGCCAGCAGCTACGGAGAATCTAACTATGGCTACACCTTC. It encodes CASSYGESNYGYTF.

This clone has only a few counts. V is TRBV2 and J is TRBJ2-7; weak D call: TRBD1 (5 bases). V shed 6 bases and J shed 3 bases, with 9 bases lying between them. Germline values: CDR1 SNHLY, CDR2 FYNNEI. CDR3 length: 12 amino acids. CDR3 region: CASSAQDYEQYF. As DNA, the CDR3 is TGTGCCAGCAGCGCACAGGACTACGAGCAGTACTTC.

Many counts were recorded for this clone. The gene calls are TRBV7-2 and TRBJ2-3; no reliable D call. The CDR3 is 12 amino acids. The V end lost 5 bases, the J end lost 6 bases, and 9 bases lay between the germline ends. The germline V gene has CDR1 SGHTA and CDR2 FQGNSA. CDR3 nucleotides: TGTGCCAGCAGCCGAGATTCCGATACGCAGTATTTT. This codes for CASSRDSDTQYF.

The gene calls are TRBV7-2 and TRBJ2-7; 7 bases map to TRBD1. V was pared by 1 base and J by 3 bases, with 6 bases of the junction left unmatched. This CDR3 has 15 amino acids. Per germline, CDR1 SGHTA and CDR2 FQGNSA. The CDR3 nucleotides read TGTGCCAGCAGCTTAGTGCAGGGGGAAAACTACGAGCAGTACTTC. Protein sequence: CASSLVQGENYEQYF.

A few counts support this clone. The V and J genes are TRBV5-6 and TRBJ2-5; TRBD1 matches 12 bases. This CDR3 region has 17 residues. Germline V gene data show CDR1 as SGHDT and CDR2 as YYEEEE. V gave up 0 bases and J gave up 4 bases; unmatched junction bases: 7. The CDR3 reads CASSLVGTGGGRETQYF. DNA of the CDR3: TGTGCCAGCAGCTTGGTGGGGACAGGGGGCGGAAGAGAGACCCAGTACTTC.

The V gene is TRBV27, the J gene TRBJ2-7; 12 bases are a match to TRBD1. The CDR3 loop spans 15 amino acids. J was trimmed by 3 bases and V by 6 bases; bases with no gene match: 6. Germline-derived CDR1 and CDR2 are MNHEY and SMNVEV (reference sequence). The CDR3 sequence is CASRRGTGGGYEQYF. The CDR3 nucleotides read TGTGCCAGCAGGCGCGGGACAGGGGGCGGCTACGAGCAGTACTTC.

This chain links TRBV6-1 with TRBJ2-3; D gene unclear. In germline, CDR1 is MNHNS, CDR2 SASEGT. The CDR3 extends over 14 amino acids. Between the trimmed V and J ends, which lost 2 bases and 2 bases, there was a span of 8 bases. The CDR3, as DNA: TGTGCCAGCAGTGAATTGACTTACACAGATACGCAGTATTTT. Its protein product is CASSELTYTDTQYF.

This clone was detected only a few times. V usage is TRBV7-9 and J usage is TRBJ2-1; a possible D gene is TRBD1 (5 bases). CDR1 and CDR2 (germline): SEHNR, FQNEAQ (reference sequence). Trimming removed 2 bases at V and 8 bases at J, with 10 bases between. CDR3 length: 13 amino acids. This CDR3 is CASSLLGADEQFF. For the CDR3, the DNA is TGTGCCAGCAGCTTACTTGGGGCCGATGAGCAGTTCTTC.

This chain uses TRBV6-8 with TRBJ2-7; D unresolved. From germline, CDR1 is MNHGY and CDR2 SAAAGT. Trimming pared 7 bases from V and 2 bases from J, leaving 18 bases between. The CDR3 has 15 residues. CDR3 sequence (DNA): TGTGCCAGCACTCCCTTCCCCCGGGTTGCCTACGAGCAGTACTTC. It codes for CASTPFPRVAYEQYF.

This clone was seen a handful of times. This chain links TRBV5-1 with TRBJ1-5, with D possibly being TRBD1 (5 bases). Per germline, CDR1 SGHRS and CDR2 YFSETQ. Trimming left V 0 bases short and J 5 bases short, with 12 bases between. The CDR3 has 15 amino acids. The CDR3 here is CASSLDPRGDQPQHF. In nucleotides, the CDR3 is TGCGCCAGCAGCTTGGATCCCCGGGGGGATCAGCCCCAGCATTTT.

This clone was detected a few times. The chain joins TRBV5-4 to TRBJ1-5; D remains ambiguous. V was clipped by 5 bases and J by 7 bases, with 4 bases between them. Germline CDR1 reads SGHNT; CDR2 reads YYREEE (reference sequence). This CDR3 has 10 amino acids. The CDR3 sequence: CASRAQPQHF. For the CDR3, the DNA is TGTGCCAGCAGGGCCCAGCCCCAGCATTTT.

The chain employs TRBV18 and TRBJ1-3, with D unresolved. CDR1 KGHSH and CDR2 LQKENI come from the germline V gene. The CDR3 runs 15 residues. Trimming cost V 2 bases and J 0 bases, with 8 bases left between them. The CDR3 coding sequence is TGTGCCAGCTCACCAAGGGATAACTCTGGAAACACCATATATTTT. It translates to CASSPRDNSGNTIYF.

This clone was recorded a few times. The rearrangement uses TRBV4-2 and TRBJ2-4; 10 positions match TRBD1. V lost 0 bases to trimming and J lost 9 bases; unmatched junction nucleotides: 5. The CDR3 runs 15 residues. Germline V gene sequence: CDR1 LGHNA, CDR2 YNFKEQ. CDR3 DNA sequence: TGTGCCAGCAGCCAAGATCGACAGGGGGCAGCCATTCAGTACTTC. Its translation: CASSQDRQGAAIQYF.

This clone was seen a handful of times. The CDR3 spells CASSGGGNEQFF. The CDR3 DNA sequence: TGTGCCAGCAGTGGAGGAGGGAATGAGCAGTTCTTC. The chain combines TRBV6-6 with TRBJ2-1; weak D call: TRBD2 (6 bases). Germline V gene data show CDR1 as MNHNY and CDR2 as SVGAGI (reference sequence). This CDR3 spans 12 amino acids. Deletions cut 5 bases from V and 7 bases from J, with 9 bases between.

Many counts were recorded for this clone. The genes are TRBV28 and TRBJ2-5; D gene ambiguous. This CDR3 is built from 15 residues. With 4 bases removed from V and 3 bases from J, the gap between germline ends came to 15 bases. Per germline, CDR1 MDHEN and CDR2 SYDVKM. The CDR3 sequence is CASSWYSAEKETQYF. The CDR3 coding sequence is TGTGCCAGCAGTTGGTATTCGGCGGAGAAAGAGACCCAGTACTTC.

This chain connects TRBV6-4 to TRBJ2-1, with a weak D call TRBD1 (5 bases). Germline lookup yields CDR1 MRHNA and CDR2 SNTAGT. This CDR3 region has 14 residues. Trimming took off 2 bases at V and 4 bases at J, with 9 bases between the two ends. DNA of the CDR3: TGTGCCAGCAGTGACCAGGGTCCTTACAATGAGCAGTTCTTC. It specifies CASSDQGPYNEQFF.